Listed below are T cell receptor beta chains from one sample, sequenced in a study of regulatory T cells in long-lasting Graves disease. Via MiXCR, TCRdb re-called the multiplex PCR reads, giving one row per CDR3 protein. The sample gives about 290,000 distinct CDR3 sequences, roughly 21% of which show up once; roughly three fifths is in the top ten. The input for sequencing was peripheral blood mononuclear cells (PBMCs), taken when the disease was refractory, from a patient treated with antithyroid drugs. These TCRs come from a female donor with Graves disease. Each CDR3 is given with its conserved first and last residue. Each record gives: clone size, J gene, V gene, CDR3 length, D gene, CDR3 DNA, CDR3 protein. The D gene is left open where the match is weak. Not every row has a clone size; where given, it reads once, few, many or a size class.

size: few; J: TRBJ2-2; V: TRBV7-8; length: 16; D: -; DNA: TGTGCCAGCAGCTTAGAATTCGGCAGAAACACCGGGGAGCTGTTTTTT; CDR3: CASSLEFGRNTGELFF
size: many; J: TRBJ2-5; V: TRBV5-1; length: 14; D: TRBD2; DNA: TGCGCCAGCAGCTCGATGGGACTAAAAGAGACCCAGTACTTC; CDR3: CASSSMGLKETQYF
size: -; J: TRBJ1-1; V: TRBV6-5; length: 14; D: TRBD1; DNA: TGTGCCAGCAGTTACGGGACAGGGAACACTGAAGCTTTCTTT; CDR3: CASSYGTGNTEAFF
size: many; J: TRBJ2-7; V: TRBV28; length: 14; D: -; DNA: TGTGCCAGCAGTGATATGGCCAGCTCCTACGAGCAGTACTTC; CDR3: CASSDMASSYEQYF
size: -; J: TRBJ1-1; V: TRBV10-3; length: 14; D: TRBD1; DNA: TGTGCCATCAGTGAGTCCGCAGGGGGGACTGAAGCTTTCTTT; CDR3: CAISESAGGTEAFF
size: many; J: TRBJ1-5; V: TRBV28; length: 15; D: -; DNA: TGTGCCAGCAGTTTCGGGCAGGGACGAAATCAGCCCCAGCATTTT; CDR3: CASSFGQGRNQPQHF
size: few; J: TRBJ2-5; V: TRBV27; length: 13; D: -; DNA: TGTGCCAGCCACCCCGGGGGACAAGAGACCCAGTACTTC; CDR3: CASHPGGQETQYF
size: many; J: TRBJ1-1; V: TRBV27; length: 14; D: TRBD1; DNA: TGTGCCAGCAGAGTTGGGACAGGGTACACTGAAGCTTTCTTT; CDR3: CASRVGTGYTEAFF
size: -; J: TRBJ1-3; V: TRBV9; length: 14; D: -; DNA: TGTGCCAGCAGCGGACAGAGCTCTGGAAACACCATATATTTT; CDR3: CASSGQSSGNTIYF
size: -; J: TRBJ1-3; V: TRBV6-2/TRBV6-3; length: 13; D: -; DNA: TGTGCCAGCAGTTGGATCTCTGGAAACACCATATATTTT; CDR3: CASSWISGNTIYF
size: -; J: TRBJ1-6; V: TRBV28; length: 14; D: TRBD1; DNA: TGTGCCAGCAGACCCAGGGGGCTTTCTTCACCCCTCCACTTT; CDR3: CASRPRGLSSPLHF
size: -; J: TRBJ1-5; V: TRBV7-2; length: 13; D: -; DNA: TGTGCCAGCAGGGGGGCCGCAGGGCAGCCCCAGCATTTT; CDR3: CASRGAAGQPQHF
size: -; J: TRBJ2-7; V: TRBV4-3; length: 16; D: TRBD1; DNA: TGCGCCAGCAGCCCCGATCCGGGACAGGGAAGCCACGAGCAGTACTTC; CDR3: CASSPDPGQGSHEQYF
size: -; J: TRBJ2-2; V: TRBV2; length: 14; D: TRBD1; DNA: TGTGCCAACCGACAGGGGGCAAGCACCGGGGAGCTGTTTTTT; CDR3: CANRQGASTGELFF
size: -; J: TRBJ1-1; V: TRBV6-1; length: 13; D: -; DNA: TGTGCCGGACTTGGGTACATGAACACTGAAGCTTTCTTT; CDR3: CAGLGYMNTEAFF
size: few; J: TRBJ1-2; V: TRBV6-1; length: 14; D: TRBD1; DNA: TGTGCCAGCAGGCCGACAGGGAATAACTATGGCTACACCTTC; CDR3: CASRPTGNNYGYTF
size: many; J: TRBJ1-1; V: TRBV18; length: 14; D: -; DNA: TGTGCCAGCTCACCAGGGCACTCTAACACTGAAGCTTTCTTT; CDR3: CASSPGHSNTEAFF
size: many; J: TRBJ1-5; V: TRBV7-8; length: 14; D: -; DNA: TGTGCCAGCAGCTTAGATATCGGGTTCGAGCCCCAGCATTTT; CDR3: CASSLDIGFEPQHF
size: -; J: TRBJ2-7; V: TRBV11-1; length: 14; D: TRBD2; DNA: TGTGCCAGCAGCTTTAGACTAGCTCCCTACGAGCAGTACTTC; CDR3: CASSFRLAPYEQYF
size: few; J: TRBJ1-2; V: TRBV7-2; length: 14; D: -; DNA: TGTGCCAGCAGCTTACCAGGGGCATACTATGGCTACACCTTC; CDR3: CASSLPGAYYGYTF
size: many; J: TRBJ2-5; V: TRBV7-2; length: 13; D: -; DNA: TGTGCCAGCAGCTCCCAGTACCAAGAGACCCAGTACTTC; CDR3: CASSSQYQETQYF
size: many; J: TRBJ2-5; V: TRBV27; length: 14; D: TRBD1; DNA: TGTGCCAGCAGGGCACAGGGGTTGTCAGAGACCCAGTACTTC; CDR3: CASRAQGLSETQYF
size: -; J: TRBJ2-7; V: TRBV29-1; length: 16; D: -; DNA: TGCAGCGTTGAAGAGCGATCGGCAGGGTTTCGGTACGAGCAGTACTTC; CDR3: CSVEERSAGFRYEQYF
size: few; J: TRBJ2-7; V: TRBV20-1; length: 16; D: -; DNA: TGCAGTGCTAGAGATCCCGCCAGGGCAGACACCTACGAGCAGTACTTC; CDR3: CSARDPARADTYEQYF
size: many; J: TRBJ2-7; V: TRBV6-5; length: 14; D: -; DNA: TGTGCCAGCAGTTACTTGATGACGGACTACGAGCAGTACTTC; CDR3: CASSYLMTDYEQYF
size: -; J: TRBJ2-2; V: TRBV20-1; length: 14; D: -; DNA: TGCAGTGCCCCGGCCAAAAGGGGGACCGGGGAGCTGTTTTTT; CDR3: CSAPAKRGTGELFF
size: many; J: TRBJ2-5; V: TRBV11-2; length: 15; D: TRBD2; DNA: TGTGCCAGCAGTCAATTCGGGAGGAGGGAGGAGACCCAGTACTTC; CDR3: CASSQFGRREETQYF
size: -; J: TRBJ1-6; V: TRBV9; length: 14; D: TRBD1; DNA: TGTGCCAGCAGCGTTACAGGGGACAATTCACCCCTCCACTTT; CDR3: CASSVTGDNSPLHF
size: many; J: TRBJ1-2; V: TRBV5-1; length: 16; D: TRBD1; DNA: TGCGCCAGCAGCCCAGACAAGGGACAGGGGTTGGATGGCTACACCTTC; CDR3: CASSPDKGQGLDGYTF
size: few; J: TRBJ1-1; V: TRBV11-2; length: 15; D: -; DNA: TGTGCCAGCAGCGCGCACAGGGATGGGGAAACTGAAGCTTTCTTT; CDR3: CASSAHRDGETEAFF
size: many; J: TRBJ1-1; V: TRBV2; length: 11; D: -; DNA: TGTGCCAGCCGAGGGGGAGCGGAAGCTTTCTTT; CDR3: CASRGGAEAFF
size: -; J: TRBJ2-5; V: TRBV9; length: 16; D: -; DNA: TGTGCCAGCAGCGTAGGAACTTCTAATCTCCAAGAGACCCAGTACTTC; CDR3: CASSVGTSNLQETQYF
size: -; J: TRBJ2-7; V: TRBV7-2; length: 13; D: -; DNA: TGTGCCAGCAGCTTAGCTGTCATGAACGAGCAGTACTTC; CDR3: CASSLAVMNEQYF
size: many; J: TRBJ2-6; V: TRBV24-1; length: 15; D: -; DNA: TGTGCCACCAGTGGAGGGCTTCCTGGGGCCAACGTCCTGACTTTC; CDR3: CATSGGLPGANVLTF
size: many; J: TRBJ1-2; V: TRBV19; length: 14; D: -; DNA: TGTGCCAGTAGTATGAAAGCGGGAGGCTATGGCTACACCTTC; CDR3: CASSMKAGGYGYTF
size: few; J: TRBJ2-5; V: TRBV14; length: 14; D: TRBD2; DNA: TGTGCCAGCAGCCCTTCCTGGGGGGGAGAGACCCAGTACTTC; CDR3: CASSPSWGGETQYF
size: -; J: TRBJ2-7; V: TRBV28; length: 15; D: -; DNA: TGTGCCAGCAGATTTCAGGAAACCCCCTCCTACGAGCAGTACTTC; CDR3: CASRFQETPSYEQYF
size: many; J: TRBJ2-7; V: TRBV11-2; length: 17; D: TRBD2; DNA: TGTGCCAGCAACGGCGAGGCTAGCGGGAGGCTGGGGGGGGAGCAGTACTTC; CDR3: CASNGEASGRLGGEQYF
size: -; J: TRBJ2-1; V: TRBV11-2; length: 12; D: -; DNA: TGTGCCAGCAGCTTAGATCTGTTGCGACAGTTCTTC; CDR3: CASSLDLLRQFF
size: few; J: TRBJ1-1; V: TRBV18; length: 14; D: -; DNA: TGTGCCAGCTCACCTCGGGATAGGGACACTGAAGCTTTCTTT; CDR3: CASSPRDRDTEAFF
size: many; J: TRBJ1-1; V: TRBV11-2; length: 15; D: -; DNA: TGTGCCAGCAGCGCTATTCGAGGAAGGGGCACTGAAGCTTTCTTT; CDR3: CASSAIRGRGTEAFF
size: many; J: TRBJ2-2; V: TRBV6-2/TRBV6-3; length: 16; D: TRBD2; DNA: TGTGCCAGCAGTTACGGCCTAGCGGCGAACACCGGGGAGCTGTTTTTT; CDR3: CASSYGLAANTGELFF
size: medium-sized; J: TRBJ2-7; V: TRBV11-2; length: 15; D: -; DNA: TGTGCCAGCAGCTTGGGTGAAATGGAATCCCACGAGCAGTACTTC; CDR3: CASSLGEMESHEQYF
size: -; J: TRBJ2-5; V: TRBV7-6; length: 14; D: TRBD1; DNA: TGTGCCAGCAGCTTGAGGACAGGGTGGGAGACCCAGTACTTC; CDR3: CASSLRTGWETQYF
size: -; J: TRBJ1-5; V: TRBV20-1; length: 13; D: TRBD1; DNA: TGCAGTGCTACCCGAACAGGGGGCCAGCCCCAGCATTTT; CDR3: CSATRTGGQPQHF
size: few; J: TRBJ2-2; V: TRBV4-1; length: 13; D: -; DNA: TGCGCCAGCAGCCGAATGGGTACCGGGGAGCTGTTTTTT; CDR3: CASSRMGTGELFF